Below are 21 T cell receptor beta chains sequenced from a single sample in a study of T cell changes during pregnancy in multiple sclerosis. Some clones are missing from TCRdb's copy, which holds only in-frame ones; the method was immunoSEQ multiplex PCR. This sample has 65,000 to 85,000 clones, with 90% to 95% found just once. The specimen was CD4+ T cells from peripheral blood mononuclear cells, collected after pregnancy. The receptor set was obtained from a female donor with multiple sclerosis, enrolled in a pregnancy study.

This sequence joins TRBV5-1 and TRBJ2-1, with 10 bases lining up with TRBD2. Germline lookup yields CDR1 SGHRS and CDR2 YFSETQ. CDR3 length: 16 residues. V trimming: 4 bases; J trimming: 5 bases; junction bases outside the gene matches: 9. CDR3 amino acids: CASSLVLSGRDNEQFF. The CDR3 bases are TGCGCCAGCAGCCTGGTCCTAAGCGGGAGGGACAATGAGCAGTTCTTC.

The chain couples TRBV11-3 to TRBJ2-3, with 8 bases matching TRBD2. V lost 1 base, J lost 2 bases, and 5 bases stayed unmatched. The CDR3 length is 16 residues. The germline gives CDR1 SGHNT, CDR2 YENEEA. CDR3 residues: CASSLGLAIDTDTQYF. The CDR3, as DNA: TGTGCCAGCAGCTTAGGACTAGCGATCGACACAGATACGCAGTATTTT.

The chain employs TRBV5-4 and TRBJ2-1, with TRBD2 matching 13 bases. CDR1 is SGHNT, CDR2 YYREEE, per germline (reference sequence). The CDR3 contains 15 residues. The trim removed 4 bases at V and 7 bases at J, leaving 5 bases unmatched. The CDR3 here is CASSPTSGRENEQFF. The DNA of the CDR3 is TGTGCCAGCAGCCCCACTAGCGGGAGGGAAAATGAGCAGTTCTTC.

This clone appeared once. The chain uses TRBV5-1 and TRBJ2-1; no firm D call. The CDR3 loop spans 14 amino acids. Trimming removed 7 bases from V and 7 bases from J, with 18 bases in between. Per germline, CDR1 SGHRS and CDR2 YFSETQ. Here the CDR3 reads CASSSGSFGNEQFF. CDR3 nucleotide sequence: TGCGCCAGCTCCTCAGGCTCATTCGGTAATGAGCAGTTCTTC.

This chain uses TRBV6-1 with TRBJ2-3; 7 bases agree with TRBD1. The CDR3 loop spans 14 amino acids. The V and J ends lost 4 bases and 4 bases, in that order; junction bases with no gene match: 5. CDR1 is MNHNS, CDR2 SASEGT, per germline. The CDR3 sequence is CASSARTGPDTQYF. The DNA for the CDR3 is TGTGCCAGCAGTGCGCGGACAGGCCCAGATACGCAGTATTTT.

The chain is built from TRBV9 and TRBJ2-3; 9 bases line up with TRBD2. The CDR3 runs 17 residues. Germline-derived CDR1 and CDR2 are SGDLS and YYNGEE. Trimming at V came to 0 bases and at J to 2 bases, leaving 7 bases not matched to a gene. The chain's CDR3 is CASSVAASGILTDTQYF. The CDR3 bases are TGTGCCAGCAGCGTAGCGGCTAGCGGGATTCTCACAGATACGCAGTATTTT.

The V and J genes are TRBV27 and TRBJ1-2, with 8 bases lining up with TRBD1. Germline lookup yields CDR1 MNHEY and CDR2 SMNVEV (reference sequence). After removal of 5 bases from V and 5 bases from J, the junction contained 10 bases not matched to a gene. CDR3 length: 15 amino acids. The CDR3 reads CASSPGQGGAYGYTF. The CDR3 DNA reads TGTGCCAGCAGTCCAGGACAGGGAGGGGCATATGGCTACACCTTC.

This chain joins TRBV27 and TRBJ2-7, with 8 bases that match TRBD1. Germline CDR1 reads MNHEY; CDR2 reads SMNVEV (reference sequence). V trimming: 2 bases; J trimming: 7 bases; junction bases outside the gene matches: 10. The CDR3 has 15 amino acids. The DNA of the CDR3 is TGTGCCAGCAGTTTACTCCAGGGGGCGCTGGGGGAGCAGTACTTC. Translating gives CASSLLQGALGEQYF.

The CDR3 DNA reads as TGTGCCACCAGTAGCTCCTACAATGAGCAGTTCTTC. It yields the protein CATSSSYNEQFF. V and J are TRBV15 and TRBJ2-1; no firm D call. CDR3 length equals 12 residues. Trimming took 6 bases from V and 0 from J, leaving 3 bases between them. In germline, CDR1 is LNHNV, CDR2 YYDKDF (reference sequence).

The chain combines TRBV2 with TRBJ2-1; D perhaps matches TRBD2 (7 bases). CDR3 size: 17 residues. V was cut by 5 bases and J by 0 bases, with 17 bases left in between. The germline CDR1 and CDR2 sequences are SNHLY and FYNNEI. CDR3 loop: CASSNLGGGGSYNEQFF. CDR3 bases: TGTGCCAGCAGTAACCTAGGGGGAGGGGGCTCCTACAATGAGCAGTTCTTC.

The chain uses TRBV11-1 and TRBJ2-7, with TRBD2 identical over 11 bases. The CDR3 runs to 17 residues. V dropped 2 bases and J dropped 4; count of bases not matched to a gene: 10. Germline assignment: CDR1 SGHAT and CDR2 FQDESV (reference sequence). The CDR3 sequence: CASSLPTGTSGTYEQYF. CDR3 in DNA: TGTGCCAGCAGCTTACCGACCGGGACTAGCGGAACGTACGAGCAGTACTTC.

This chain connects TRBV29-1 to TRBJ2-5; 7 nucleotides line up with TRBD1. The germline gives CDR1 SQVTM, CDR2 ANQGSEA. This CDR3 spans 12 amino acids. The V segment lost 1 base and the J segment 7 bases; nucleotides outside the gene matches: 3. CDR3 amino acids: CSVEATGWTQYF. The CDR3 DNA reads as TGCAGCGTTGAAGCGACAGGGTGGACCCAGTACTTC.

The rearrangement links TRBV19 to TRBJ1-5; TRBD1 might be the D (5 bases). The V gene's germline CDR1 is LNHDA and CDR2 SQIVND (reference sequence). The ends were cut back, 8 bases at V and 6 bases at J, with 17 bases in the middle. This CDR3 comprises 14 residues. The CDR3 spells CASSPRNQGQPQHF. CDR3 in DNA: TGTGCCAGTTCGCCTCGCAACCAGGGTCAGCCCCAGCATTTT. The entire variable domain, with the rest obtained from reference TRBV19 and TRBJ1-5, is as follows: DGGITQSPKYLFRKEGQNVTLSCEQNLNHDAMYWYRQDPGQGLRLIYYSQIVNDFQKGDIAEGYSVSREKKESFPLTVTSAQKNPTAFYLCASSPRNQGQPQHFGDGTRLSIL.

The CDR3 nucleotides are TGTGCCTGGAGGACAGGGGCTGGGGCCAACGTCCTGACTTTC. Protein sequence: CAWRTGAGANVLTF. The rearrangement uses TRBV30 and TRBJ2-6, with 8 bases aligning to TRBD1. The germline CDR1 and CDR2 sequences are GTSNPN and SVGIG (reference sequence). The CDR3 consists of 14 residues. Trimming took 3 bases from V and 2 from J; bases not matched to a gene: 0.

The rearrangement links TRBV2 to TRBJ2-1, with 8 nucleotides matching TRBD1. The V and J ends lost 7 bases and 6 bases, in that order; junction bases with no gene match: 11. Looked up from germline, CDR1 is SNHLY and CDR2 is FYNNEI. This CDR3 is built from 15 residues. In DNA, the CDR3 is TGTGCCAGCACTAGTCTGGACAGGGTATTCAATGAGCAGTTCTTC. Amino acid sequence: CASTSLDRVFNEQFF.

J is TRBJ1-3 and V is TRBV6-1; TRBD1 aligns across 8 bases. The CDR3 consists of 15 residues. The V segment lost 2 bases and the J segment 4 bases; nucleotides outside the gene matches: 4. CDR1 and CDR2 from the germline V gene are MNHNS and SASEGT. The CDR3 nucleotides are TGTGCCAGCAGTGAACCCAGGGGGCGCGGAAACACCATATATTTT. It encodes CASSEPRGRGNTIYF.

This clone occurred a few times. This rearrangement joins TRBV4-1 to TRBJ1-1, with D tentatively TRBD1 (6 bases). The V end lost 4 bases, the J end lost 4 bases, and 10 bases lay between the germline ends. This CDR3 has 13 amino acids. Germline lookup yields CDR1 MGHRA and CDR2 YSYEKL. Here the CDR3 DNA reads TGCGCCAGCAGCCGCGGACAGAGCACTGAAGCTTTCTTT. Its translation: CASSRGQSTEAFF.

V gene TRBV15 combines with J gene TRBJ2-7, with TRBD1 as a possible D gene (6 bases). V was clipped by 3 bases and J by 6 bases, with 15 bases between them. Looked up from germline, CDR1 is LNHNV and CDR2 is YYDKDF (reference sequence). This CDR3 is built from 14 residues. The CDR3 DNA sequence: TGTGCCACCAGCAGCAGAAACAGGGCTCTCGAGCAGTACTTC. Translating gives CATSSRNRALEQYF.

This chain joins TRBV11-3 and TRBJ2-3; TRBD1 aligns across 9 bases. Germline CDR1 is SGHNT and CDR2 is YENEEA. The trim removed 5 bases at V and 2 bases at J, leaving 5 bases unmatched. This CDR3 is built from 15 residues. The CDR3 DNA follows: TGTGCCAGCAGCGGCGGGACAGGGTTCACAGATACGCAGTATTTT. Translating gives CASSGGTGFTDTQYF.

The chain employs TRBV5-1 and TRBJ1-2; the D gene is possibly TRBD1 (6 bases). Germline V gene data show CDR1 as SGHRS and CDR2 as YFSETQ. The CDR3 consists of 13 residues. V lost 4 bases and J 4 bases, leaving 11 bases between the germline ends. CDR3: CASSPGDIYGYTF. In DNA, the CDR3 is TGCGCCAGCAGCCCCGGGGACATCTATGGCTACACCTTC.

V gene TRBV28 combines with J gene TRBJ1-3, with 8 bases aligning to TRBD1. Germline assignment: CDR1 MDHEN and CDR2 SYDVKM. V lost 4 bases, J lost 7 bases, and 12 bases stayed unmatched. The CDR3 contains 16 residues. CDR3: CASSSFADRVRNTIYF. As DNA, the CDR3 is TGTGCCAGCAGTTCATTCGCGGACAGGGTGAGGAACACCATATATTTT.